Listed below are T cell receptor beta chains from one sample, sequenced in a study of spatial heterogeneity in lung cancer. In TCRdb, the 5' RACE reads were re-called with MiXCR into one record per CDR3 protein. There are 13,000 or so distinct CDR3 sequences in the sample; 3% to 4.5% occur only once, and 35% to 50% lies in the top ten. This material consisted of PBMCs, taken at surgery. The receptors originated from a male donor with early-stage non-small cell lung cancer. Both conserved end residues are part of each CDR3. A D gene is named only where the DNA matches it firmly. Size is stated for part of the rows, as once, few or many counts, or as a class when the clone is expanded.

J gene: TRBJ2-7; CDR3 length: 14; clone size: many; D gene: NA; V gene: TRBV3-2; CDR3 DNA: TGTGCCAGCAGCCAAGCCGACAGGGACTACGAGCAGTACTTC; CDR3 protein: CASSQADRDYEQYF
J gene: TRBJ2-3; CDR3 length: 14; clone size: few; D gene: TRBD1; V gene: TRBV5-5; CDR3 DNA: TGTGCCAGCAGAACCGGACAGGGCACAGATACGCAGTATTTT; CDR3 protein: CASRTGQGTDTQYF
J gene: TRBJ2-3; CDR3 length: 15; clone size: many; D gene: NA; V gene: TRBV6-5; CDR3 DNA: TGTGCCAGCAGTTACCACCCGAGGGGAGAGGATACGCAGTATTTT; CDR3 protein: CASSYHPRGEDTQYF
J gene: TRBJ2-2; CDR3 length: 17; clone size: few; D gene: TRBD2; V gene: TRBV10-3; CDR3 DNA: TGTGCCATCAGCTGGGGACTAGCGGGACAACTAACCGGGGAGCTGTTTTTT; CDR3 protein: CAISWGLAGQLTGELFF
J gene: TRBJ2-1; CDR3 length: 19; clone size: medium-sized; D gene: TRBD2; V gene: TRBV18; CDR3 DNA: TGTGCCAGCTCACCACGTTATCCCCCTAGCGGGAGGGCCCACAATGAGCAGTTCTTC; CDR3 protein: CASSPRYPPSGRAHNEQFF
J gene: TRBJ1-1; CDR3 length: 13; clone size: many; D gene: NA; V gene: TRBV2; CDR3 DNA: TGTGCCAGCAGTGTAGACAGTCTGGCTGAAGCTTTCTTT; CDR3 protein: CASSVDSLAEAFF
J gene: TRBJ2-1; CDR3 length: 15; clone size: NA; D gene: TRBD2; V gene: TRBV5-4; CDR3 DNA: TGTGCCAGCAGCTCAGCTAGCGGGCCTTACAATGAGCAGTTCTTC; CDR3 protein: CASSSASGPYNEQFF
J gene: TRBJ2-3; CDR3 length: 16; clone size: many; D gene: TRBD2; V gene: TRBV7-9; CDR3 DNA: TGTGCCAGCAGCCAGAGCGGGAGCTCGAACACAGATACGCAGTATTTT; CDR3 protein: CASSQSGSSNTDTQYF
J gene: TRBJ2-7; CDR3 length: 18; clone size: NA; D gene: TRBD2; V gene: TRBV5-1; CDR3 DNA: TGCGCCAGCAGCTTGGTTCTAGCGGGAGGACCGGAGGGCTACGAGCAGTACTTC; CDR3 protein: CASSLVLAGGPEGYEQYF
J gene: TRBJ1-2; CDR3 length: 13; clone size: many; D gene: TRBD1; V gene: TRBV27; CDR3 DNA: TGTGCCAGCAGTTTATCAGGGGGCGGTGGCTACACCTTC; CDR3 protein: CASSLSGGGGYTF
J gene: TRBJ1-2; CDR3 length: 15; clone size: many; D gene: TRBD1; V gene: TRBV28; CDR3 DNA: TGTGCCAGCAATAAACCAGGGGGCAGGCACTATGGCTACACCTTC; CDR3 protein: CASNKPGGRHYGYTF
J gene: TRBJ1-2; CDR3 length: 13; clone size: many; D gene: NA; V gene: TRBV7-3; CDR3 DNA: TGTGCCAGCAGCTTAGGAGGGAACTATGGCTACACCTTC; CDR3 protein: CASSLGGNYGYTF
J gene: TRBJ2-7; CDR3 length: 12; clone size: many; D gene: NA; V gene: TRBV27; CDR3 DNA: TGTGCCAGCAGCACCACTGGGGGGCAGCAGTACTTC; CDR3 protein: CASSTTGGQQYF
J gene: TRBJ2-6; CDR3 length: 14; clone size: many; D gene: NA; V gene: TRBV19; CDR3 DNA: TGTGCCAGTAGTCCTACGACCGGAGCCAACGTCCTGACTTTC; CDR3 protein: CASSPTTGANVLTF
J gene: TRBJ1-1; CDR3 length: 12; clone size: medium-sized; D gene: NA; V gene: TRBV11-2; CDR3 DNA: TGTGCCAGCAGCTTACAGGACGCTGAAGCTTTCTTT; CDR3 protein: CASSLQDAEAFF
J gene: TRBJ2-6; CDR3 length: 14; clone size: many; D gene: NA; V gene: TRBV7-3; CDR3 DNA: TGTGCCAGTGGTGGCTCCTCTGGGGCCAACGTCCTGACTTTC; CDR3 protein: CASGGSSGANVLTF
J gene: TRBJ2-5; CDR3 length: 14; clone size: many; D gene: NA; V gene: TRBV11-2; CDR3 DNA: TGTGCCAGCAGCCTCAATCCGGGGCCACAGACCCAGTACTTC; CDR3 protein: CASSLNPGPQTQYF
J gene: TRBJ2-5; CDR3 length: 13; clone size: many; D gene: NA; V gene: TRBV12-3/TRBV12-4; CDR3 DNA: TGTGCCAGCAGTTTTGTGCCGGAAGAGACCCAGTACTTC; CDR3 protein: CASSFVPEETQYF
J gene: TRBJ2-1; CDR3 length: 16; clone size: NA; D gene: TRBD2; V gene: TRBV11-2; CDR3 DNA: TGTGCCAGCAGCCAGAGCCTAGCGGGGGGCGGCAATGAGCAGTTCTTC; CDR3 protein: CASSQSLAGGGNEQFF
J gene: TRBJ2-1; CDR3 length: 15; clone size: many; D gene: TRBD2; V gene: TRBV12-3/TRBV12-4; CDR3 DNA: TGTGCCAGCAGTTCCACTAGCGGGAGCTACAATGAGCAGTTCTTC; CDR3 protein: CASSSTSGSYNEQFF
J gene: TRBJ2-1; CDR3 length: 15; clone size: many; D gene: TRBD2; V gene: TRBV13; CDR3 DNA: TGTGCCAGCAGCCATAGCGGGAGGGCCGGTAATGAGCAGTTCTTC; CDR3 protein: CASSHSGRAGNEQFF
J gene: TRBJ2-7; CDR3 length: 11; clone size: few; D gene: NA; V gene: TRBV3-1; CDR3 DNA: TGTGCCAGCGGGAAGCGCTACGAGCAGTACTTC; CDR3 protein: CASGKRYEQYF
J gene: TRBJ2-3; CDR3 length: 15; clone size: many; D gene: NA; V gene: TRBV5-1; CDR3 DNA: TGCGCCAGCAGCAGTACGGGACCGTCCACAGATACGCAGTATTTT; CDR3 protein: CASSSTGPSTDTQYF
J gene: TRBJ2-5; CDR3 length: 18; clone size: few; D gene: TRBD1; V gene: TRBV7-4; CDR3 DNA: TGTGTCAGCAGCGACCCGGGACAGGGTTCCCCGAAACAAGAGACCCAGTACTTC; CDR3 protein: CVSSDPGQGSPKQETQYF
J gene: TRBJ2-3; CDR3 length: 14; clone size: many; D gene: NA; V gene: TRBV29-1; CDR3 DNA: TGCAGCGTTGGGACAGCCTCTGGTGCAGATACGCAGTATTTT; CDR3 protein: CSVGTASGADTQYF
J gene: TRBJ2-3; CDR3 length: 16; clone size: many; D gene: TRBD1; V gene: TRBV7-2; CDR3 DNA: TGTGCCAGCAGCAAAGCCGGGACAGGGGGTATAGATACGCAGTATTTT; CDR3 protein: CASSKAGTGGIDTQYF
J gene: TRBJ1-5; CDR3 length: 15; clone size: many; D gene: NA; V gene: TRBV4-2; CDR3 DNA: TGTGCCAGCAGCCAATCGGACATGAGCGATCAGCCCCAGCATTTT; CDR3 protein: CASSQSDMSDQPQHF
J gene: TRBJ2-1; CDR3 length: 15; clone size: many; D gene: TRBD2; V gene: TRBV6-5; CDR3 DNA: TGTGCCAGCAGTATGGAGCGGGAGCTATACAATGAGCAGTTCTTC; CDR3 protein: CASSMERELYNEQFF
J gene: TRBJ2-4; CDR3 length: 15; clone size: many; D gene: NA; V gene: TRBV7-8; CDR3 DNA: TGTGCCAGCAGCCACCGTCGGTGGGACCCAAACATTCAGTACTTC; CDR3 protein: CASSHRRWDPNIQYF
J gene: TRBJ1-1; CDR3 length: 15; clone size: many; D gene: NA; V gene: TRBV9; CDR3 DNA: TGTGCCAGCAGCGTAGAGCCGACACATAACACTGAAGCTTTCTTT; CDR3 protein: CASSVEPTHNTEAFF
J gene: TRBJ2-5; CDR3 length: 12; clone size: many; D gene: NA; V gene: TRBV6-2/TRBV6-3; CDR3 DNA: TGTGCCAGCAGTTACGGGGAAGAGACCCAGTACTTC; CDR3 protein: CASSYGEETQYF
J gene: TRBJ2-1; CDR3 length: 13; clone size: many; D gene: NA; V gene: TRBV20-1; CDR3 DNA: TGCAGTGCTAGAGTATGGGCCACTAGAGAGCAGTTCTTC; CDR3 protein: CSARVWATREQFF
J gene: TRBJ2-7; CDR3 length: 13; clone size: many; D gene: NA; V gene: TRBV6-2/TRBV6-3; CDR3 DNA: TGTGCCAGCAGTGTCAGCCTACTGGACGAGCAGTACTTC; CDR3 protein: CASSVSLLDEQYF
J gene: TRBJ1-6; CDR3 length: 16; clone size: many; D gene: NA; V gene: TRBV27; CDR3 DNA: TGTGCCAGCAGTCCTGGCGACCTGGGGGCTTATTCACCCCTCCACTTT; CDR3 protein: CASSPGDLGAYSPLHF
J gene: TRBJ2-7; CDR3 length: 13; clone size: few; D gene: NA; V gene: TRBV5-1; CDR3 DNA: TGCGCCAGCAGCTTGGCGGCAGCCTACGAGCAGTACTTC; CDR3 protein: CASSLAAAYEQYF
J gene: TRBJ1-6; CDR3 length: 14; clone size: many; D gene: NA; V gene: TRBV25-1; CDR3 DNA: TGTGCCAGCAGTGAAGGGGCGGGCGGTATGCCCCTCCACTTT; CDR3 protein: CASSEGAGGMPLHF
J gene: TRBJ1-6; CDR3 length: 12; clone size: many; D gene: NA; V gene: TRBV27; CDR3 DNA: TGTGCCAGCAGTCCCCCCGGGTCACCCCTCCACTTT; CDR3 protein: CASSPPGSPLHF
J gene: TRBJ1-3; CDR3 length: 18; clone size: many; D gene: NA; V gene: TRBV9; CDR3 DNA: TGTGCCAGCAGCGTAGAGGACCCTTATGAGAGCTCTGGAAACACCATATATTTT; CDR3 protein: CASSVEDPYESSGNTIYF
J gene: TRBJ2-3; CDR3 length: 18; clone size: many; D gene: TRBD2; V gene: TRBV4-1; CDR3 DNA: TGCGCCAGCAGCCAAGATGGTCCCGAGATAGCGGGAGGTGATACGCAGTATTTT; CDR3 protein: CASSQDGPEIAGGDTQYF
J gene: TRBJ2-3; CDR3 length: 17; clone size: many; D gene: TRBD1; V gene: TRBV6-6; CDR3 DNA: TGTGCCAGCAGCAATCGTAGGACAGGGGGCGGAGGGAATACGCAGTATTTT; CDR3 protein: CASSNRRTGGGGNTQYF
J gene: TRBJ2-6; CDR3 length: 15; clone size: NA; D gene: NA; V gene: TRBV11-2; CDR3 DNA: TGTGCCAGCAGATCCCCCAGGACTGGGGCCAACGTCCTGACTTTC; CDR3 protein: CASRSPRTGANVLTF